Following are 20 T cell receptor beta chains from one sample sequenced in a study of T cell responses to AZD1222 COVID-19 vaccine (dated by TCRdb to about 2021). The time point label, as the study defines it: baseline before first vaccination. This sample's treatment or condition label indicates: meningococcal conjugate vaccine given as trial control. Library generation was performed with the immunoSEQ multiplex PCR assay. The source is immuneACCESS, and TCRdb retained only in-frame sequences with V and J called. Part of the clones is not carried over; for the studies checked, unresolved V genes explain less than half of this, and the remainder is unexplained. In this sample the table shows some 120,000 clones, about nine tenths of which occur a single time. The ten largest clones add up to around 20% of the sample. The sample in question was peripheral blood, obtained on day 0 of MenACWY control vaccination. The receptors originated from an adult in good health.

The J gene is TRBJ1-5, the V gene TRBV6-6; 7 positions match TRBD1. This CDR3 spans 14 amino acids. Germline V gene lookup returns CDR1 MNHNY and CDR2 SVGAGI (reference sequence). The trim removed 7 bases at V and 1 base at J, leaving 4 bases unmatched. The CDR3 spells CASTRQGSNQPQHF. The CDR3 nucleotides read TGTGCCAGCACCAGACAGGGAAGCAATCAGCCCCAGCATTTT.

This rearrangement joins TRBV2 to TRBJ2-7, with D possibly TRBD1 on 6 matching bases. This CDR3 comprises 14 residues. The germline CDR1 and CDR2 sequences are SNHLY and FYNNEI. Trimming stripped 3 bases from V and 0 bases from J, with 9 bases between. The DNA for the CDR3 is TGTGCCAGCAGTGAGGACAGCCTCTCCTACGAGCAGTACTTC. Translation gives CASSEDSLSYEQYF.

This clone is a singleton in its sample. The chain couples TRBV7-6 to TRBJ2-7; maybe TRBD1 (5 bases). V lost 2 bases, J lost 2 bases, and 10 bases lay in between. The CDR3 is made up of 14 amino acids. CDR1 is SGHVS and CDR2 is FNYEAQ in the germline V gene. CDR3 amino acids: CASSLYEGAYEQYF. CDR3 sequence (DNA): TGTGCCAGCAGCTTATACGAAGGGGCCTACGAGCAGTACTTC.

The chain has TRBV3-1 (or the pseudogene TRBV3-2) and TRBJ1-1; D uncertain. V lost 6 bases to trimming and J lost 5 bases, with 7 bases between them. CDR3 size: 11 residues. Germline V gene sequence: CDR1 LGHDT, CDR2 YNNKEL (reference sequence). CDR3 protein: CASRSRTEAFF. CDR3 bases: TGTGCCAGCAGATCTCGGACTGAAGCTTTCTTT.

V is TRBV15 and J is TRBJ2-7; 7 positions agree with TRBD1. CDR1 is LNHNV, CDR2 YYDKDF, per germline (reference sequence). The CDR3 sequence is 15 residues long. With V trimmed by 1 base and J by 4 bases, 7 bases remained unmatched. The CDR3 is CATSRGPGQRYEQYF. Here the CDR3 DNA reads TGTGCCACCAGCAGAGGGCCGGGACAGAGATACGAGCAGTACTTC.

V is TRBV6-5 and J is TRBJ1-2; D perhaps matches TRBD1 (5 bases). Germline values: CDR1 MNHEY, CDR2 SVGAGI. The CDR3 covers 12 residues. V lost 6 bases, J lost 4 bases, and 9 bases lay in between. CDR3: CASRTDIYGYTF. CDR3 DNA: TGTGCCAGCAGGACAGATATCTATGGCTACACCTTC.

The CDR3 DNA follows: TGTGCCAGCAGACGGGACAGCAATCAGCCCCAGCATTTT. Translated: CASRRDSNQPQHF. This chain joins TRBV6-5 and TRBJ1-5, with D possibly TRBD1 on 5 matching bases. This CDR3 has 13 residues. Germline values: CDR1 MNHEY, CDR2 SVGAGI. Trimming cost V 6 bases and J 1 base, with 7 bases left between them.

The V gene is TRBV19, the J gene TRBJ1-5; no clear D. V was cut by 3 bases and J by 6 bases, with 15 bases left in between. Germline CDR1 is LNHDA and CDR2 is SQIVND (reference sequence). The CDR3 runs 15 residues. The CDR3 spells CASSIQAVYGQPQHF. For the CDR3, the DNA is TGTGCCAGTAGTATTCAAGCGGTATACGGTCAGCCCCAGCATTTT.

The rearrangement links TRBV5-5 to TRBJ1-6; D is unclear. Germline V gives CDR1 SGHKS, CDR2 YYEKEE (reference sequence). V was trimmed by 0 bases and J by 3 bases, leaving 4 bases between them. This CDR3 is 14 amino acids long. This chain's CDR3 is CASSLGNYNSPLHF. CDR3 nucleotides: TGTGCCAGCAGCTTGGGGAACTATAATTCACCCCTCCACTTT. Variable domain in full (rest from reference TRBV5-5 and TRBJ1-6): DAGVTQSPTHLIKTRGQQVTLRCSPISGHKSVSWYQQVLGQGPQFIFQYYEKEERGRGNFPDRFSARQFPNYSSELNVNALLLGDSALYLCASSLGNYNSPLHFGNGTRLTVT.

The chain joins TRBV5-1 to TRBJ2-3; either TRBD1 or TRBD2 may supply D (5 bases each). The V gene lost 5 bases and the J gene lost 7 bases, with 23 bases spanning the gap. The germline V gene has CDR1 SGHRS and CDR2 YFSETQ. The CDR3 is made up of 16 amino acids. The CDR3, as DNA: TGCGCCAGCAGTCGCGGGCTGGATCAGGGAGCAAATACGCAGTATTTT. Protein product: CASSRGLDQGANTQYF. Drawing the rest from reference TRBV5-1 and TRBJ2-3, the complete variable domain is KAGVTQTPRYLIKTRGQQVTLSCSPISGHRSVSWYQQTPGQGLQFLFEYFSETQRNKGNFPGRFSGRQFSNSRSEMNVSTLELGDSALYLCASSRGLDQGANTQYFGPGTRLTVL.

The chain recombines TRBV6-5 with TRBJ2-7, with D possibly matching TRBD1 (5 bases). V lost 7 bases to trimming and J lost 3 bases, with 16 bases between them. The CDR3 is 14 residues long. Germline V gene lookup returns CDR1 MNHEY and CDR2 SVGAGI. The CDR3 spells CASIGRGLHYEQYF. In DNA form, the CDR3 reads TGTGCCAGCATCGGAAGGGGCCTTCACTACGAGCAGTACTTC.

The chain joins TRBV5-4 to TRBJ2-2, with TRBD1 identical over 9 bases. Trimming at V came to 4 bases and at J to 6 bases, leaving 10 bases not matched to a gene. This CDR3 spans 16 amino acids. Germline-derived CDR1 and CDR2 are SGHNT and YYREEE (reference sequence). The CDR3 loop reads CASSRGQGRGAGELFF. The CDR3, as DNA: TGTGCCAGCAGCAGGGGACAGGGAAGGGGTGCCGGGGAGCTGTTTTTT.

The chain is built from TRBV29-1 and TRBJ1-1, with D perhaps matching TRBD1 (6 bases). CDR3 length: 16 residues. The germline gives CDR1 SQVTM, CDR2 ANQGSEA. Trimming cost V 7 bases and J 6 bases, with 27 bases left between them. The CDR3 loop is CSAASGGGLGRAEAFF. In DNA, the CDR3 is TGCAGCGCGGCAAGTGGGGGCGGTTTAGGAAGAGCTGAAGCTTTCTTT.

The chain uses TRBV5-1 and TRBJ2-7; D gene unclear. With 0 bases removed from V and 2 bases from J, the gap between germline ends came to 9 bases. Looked up from germline, CDR1 is SGHRS and CDR2 is YFSETQ. CDR3 length equals 14 residues. For the CDR3, the DNA is TGCGCCAGCAGCTTGGGGCGCAACACCTACGAGCAGTACTTC. It is translated as CASSLGRNTYEQYF.

This clone was detected only once. This rearrangement joins TRBV28 to TRBJ2-7, with 8 nucleotides matching TRBD2. Germline V gives CDR1 MDHEN, CDR2 SYDVKM. J lost 12 bases, V lost 1 base, and 11 bases had no gene match. CDR3 length: 14 residues. The CDR3 region is CASSLLGTGGVVYF. The DNA for the CDR3 is TGTGCCAGCAGTTTATTGGGGACGGGAGGGGTTGTGTACTTC.

This chain's CDR3 is CSVQLQEGTEAFF. In nucleotides, the CDR3 is TGCAGCGTTCAACTACAGGAGGGAACTGAAGCTTTCTTT. V gene TRBV29-1 combines with J gene TRBJ1-1, with D perhaps TRBD1 (5 bases). This CDR3 contains 13 residues. In germline, CDR1 is SQVTM, CDR2 ANQGSEA. Trimming took 5 bases from V and 5 from J, leaving 15 bases between them.

The rearrangement links TRBV7-9 to TRBJ2-7, with D hard to call. The V gene's germline CDR1 is SEHNR and CDR2 FQNEAQ (reference sequence). CDR3 length: 12 residues. The V and J ends lost 5 bases and 7 bases respectively, with 12 bases between them. The CDR3 here is CASSLGWWEQYF. The DNA of the CDR3 is TGTGCCAGCAGCCTCGGGTGGTGGGAGCAGTACTTC.

The gene calls are TRBV29-1 and TRBJ1-1, with D uncertain. The germline CDR1 and CDR2 sequences are SQVTM and ANQGSEA. V lost 8 bases and J lost 4, with 8 bases in between. The CDR3 length is 10 residues. As DNA, the CDR3 is TGCAGCCCAACCAGCACTGAAGCTTTCTTT. Protein sequence: CSPTSTEAFF. Drawing the rest from reference TRBV29-1 and TRBJ1-1, the complete variable domain is SAVISQKPSRDICQRGTSLTIQCQVDSQVTMMFWYRQQPGQSLTLIATANQGSEATYESGFVIDKFPISRPNLTFSTLTVSNMSPEDSSIYLCSPTSTEAFFGQGTRLTVV.

CDR3 coding DNA: TGTGCCAGTATCCAGCGCTCTGGGGCCAACGTCCTGACTTTC. This gives the protein CASIQRSGANVLTF. The chain couples TRBV19 to TRBJ2-6; D gene ambiguous. Germline V gene lookup returns CDR1 LNHDA and CDR2 SQIVND (reference sequence). This CDR3 has 14 residues. Trimming removed 7 bases from V and 0 bases from J, with 7 bases in between.

V is TRBV4-2 and J is TRBJ1-2; D is possibly TRBD1 (5 bases). Deletions cut 4 bases from V and 3 bases from J, with 15 bases between. This CDR3 comprises 15 residues. Germline assignment: CDR1 LGHNA and CDR2 YNFKEQ. CDR3 nucleotides: TGTGCCAGCAGCCGCTCTGCTATGGGGGACTATGGCTACACCTTC. Translation gives CASSRSAMGDYGYTF.